A single sample gave rise to the 6 T cell receptor beta chains below, sequenced in a study of blood T cell repertoires in COVID-19. Using immunoSEQ multiplex PCR, the repertoire was profiled, and TCRdb retains in-frame clones only, with some absent. Here the sample spans 220,000 or so clones, about 86% being singletons. The sequenced sample was peripheral blood. The source of these receptors is a woman between 50 and 59 years old with COVID-19, enrolled during active disease.

This clone was observed a single time. J is TRBJ1-2 and V is TRBV10-1; 7 bases fit TRBD1. V shed 1 base, J shed 4 bases, and the junction held 3 bases outside the gene matches. Germline V CDR1 and CDR2: WNHNN, SYGVQD (reference sequence). The CDR3 is made up of 14 amino acids. CDR3 protein: CASSELGQLYGYTF. The CDR3 DNA follows: TGCGCCAGCAGTGAGTTGGGACAGCTCTATGGCTACACCTTC.

This rearrangement joins TRBV5-1 to TRBJ1-3; TRBD1 might be the D (5 bases). V lost 7 bases and J 2 bases, leaving 10 bases between the germline ends. CDR1 and CDR2 (germline): SGHRS, YFSETQ. This CDR3 region has 13 residues. The CDR3 sequence: CASAPGAGNTIYF. The CDR3 nucleotides read TGCGCCAGCGCCCCGGGGGCTGGAAACACCATATATTTT.

The chain carries TRBV5-8 and TRBJ2-5; the D gene is possibly TRBD1 (5 bases). The germline CDR1 and CDR2 sequences are SGHTS and YDEGEE. V was trimmed by 1 base and J by 8 bases, leaving 12 bases between them. The CDR3 has 13 amino acids. The CDR3 protein is CASSLRGPTTQYF. The CDR3 bases are TGTGCCAGCAGCTTGAGGGGTCCGACAACCCAGTACTTC.

This rearrangement joins TRBV6-2 or TRBV6-3 to TRBJ1-2; 7 nucleotides agree with TRBD1. Losses at the gene ends were 0 bases for V and 7 bases for J; bases not matched to a gene: 8. Germline CDR1 and CDR2: MNHEY and SVGEGT. This CDR3 contains 15 residues. The CDR3 reads CASSYSQGGPRGYTF. The CDR3 DNA reads as TGTGCCAGCAGTTACTCTCAGGGGGGACCCCGTGGCTACACCTTC.

The chain combines TRBV12-3 or TRBV12-4 with TRBJ1-1, with D uncertain. V shed 3 bases and J shed 4 bases, with 9 bases lying between them. This CDR3 has 13 residues. The CDR3: CASSLRGGTEAFF. The CDR3 DNA follows: TGTGCCAGCAGTTTGCGGGGAGGCACTGAAGCTTTCTTT.

The chain couples TRBV9 to TRBJ2-1, with TRBD1 matching over 7 bases. Per germline, CDR1 SGDLS and CDR2 YYNGEE. The junction had 5 bases not matched to a gene; V was cut back by 0 bases and J by 8 bases. There are 14 residues in the CDR3. The CDR3 here is CASSVGGRGHEQFF. CDR3 DNA: TGTGCCAGCAGCGTAGGAGGTAGGGGGCATGAGCAGTTCTTC. Supplemented by reference TRBV9 and TRBJ2-1, the full variable domain reads DSGVTQTPKHLITATGQRVTLRCSPRSGDLSVYWYQQSLDQGLQFLIQYYNGEERAKGNILERFSAQQFPDLHSELNLSSLELGDSALYFCASSVGGRGHEQFFGPGTRLTVL.